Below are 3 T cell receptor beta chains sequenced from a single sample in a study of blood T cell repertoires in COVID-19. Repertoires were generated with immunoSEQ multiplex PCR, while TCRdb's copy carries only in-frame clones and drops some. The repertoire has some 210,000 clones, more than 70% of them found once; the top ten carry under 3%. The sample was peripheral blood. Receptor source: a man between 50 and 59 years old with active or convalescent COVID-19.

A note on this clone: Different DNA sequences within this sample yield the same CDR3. Here the CDR3 reads CASSLGQGFTDTQYF. CDR3 coding DNA: TGTGCCAGCAGCTTAGGACAGGGCTTCACAGATACGCAGTATTTT. The chain recombines TRBV7-6 with TRBJ2-3; 7 positions agree with TRBD1. Trimming removed 1 base from V and 2 bases from J; junction bases left unmatched: 3. This CDR3 comprises 15 residues. CDR1 and CDR2 from the germline V gene are SGHVS and FNYEAQ.

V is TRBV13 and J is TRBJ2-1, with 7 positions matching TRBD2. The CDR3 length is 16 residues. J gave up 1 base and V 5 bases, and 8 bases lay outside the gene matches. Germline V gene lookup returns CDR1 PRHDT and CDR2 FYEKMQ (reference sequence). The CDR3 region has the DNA TGTGCCAGCAGCGGTAGCGGGCGTCTATCCTACAATGAGCAGTTCTTC. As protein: CASSGSGRLSYNEQFF.

The CDR3 DNA reads as TGTGCCAGTAGGGGAATCGAGGGAAGGAACAATTCACCCCTCCACTTT. Protein sequence: CASRGIEGRNNSPLHF. This chain links TRBV19 with TRBJ1-6; D unresolved. This CDR3 has 16 residues. Germline CDR1 reads LNHDA; CDR2 reads SQIVND (reference sequence). Trimming shortened V by 6 bases and J by 7 bases, and 19 bases separated the two germline ends.